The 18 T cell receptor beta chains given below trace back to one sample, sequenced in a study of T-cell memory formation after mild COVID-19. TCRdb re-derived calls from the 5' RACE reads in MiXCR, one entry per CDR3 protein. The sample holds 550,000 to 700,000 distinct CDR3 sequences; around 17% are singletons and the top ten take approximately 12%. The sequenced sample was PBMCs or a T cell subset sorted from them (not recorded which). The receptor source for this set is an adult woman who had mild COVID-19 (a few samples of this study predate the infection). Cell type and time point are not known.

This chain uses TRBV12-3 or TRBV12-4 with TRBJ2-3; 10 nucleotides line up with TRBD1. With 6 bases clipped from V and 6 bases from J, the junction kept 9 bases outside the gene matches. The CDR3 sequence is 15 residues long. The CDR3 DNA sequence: TGTGCCAGCAGAAAAAGACAGGGGGCAGGGGATACGCAGTATTTT. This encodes CASRKRQGAGDTQYF.

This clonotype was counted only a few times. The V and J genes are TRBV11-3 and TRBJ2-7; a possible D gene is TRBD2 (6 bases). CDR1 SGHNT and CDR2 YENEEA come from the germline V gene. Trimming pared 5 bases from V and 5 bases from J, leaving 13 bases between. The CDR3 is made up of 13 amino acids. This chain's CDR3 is CASSLPGLNEQYF. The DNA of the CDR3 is TGTGCCAGCAGCCTCCCGGGACTTAACGAGCAGTACTTC. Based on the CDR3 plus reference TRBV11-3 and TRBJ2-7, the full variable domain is EAGVVQSPRYKIIEKKQPVAFWCNPISGHNTLYWYLQNLGQGPELLIRYENEEAVDDSQLPKDRFSAERLKGVDSTLKIQPAELGDSAVYLCASSLPGLNEQYFGPGTRLTVT.

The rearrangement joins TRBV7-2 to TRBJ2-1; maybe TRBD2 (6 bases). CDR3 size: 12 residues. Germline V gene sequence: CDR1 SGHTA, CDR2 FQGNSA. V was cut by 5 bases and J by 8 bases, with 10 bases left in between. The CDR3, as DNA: TGTGCCAGCAGCCTATGGGACTATGAGCAGTTCTTC. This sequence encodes CASSLWDYEQFF.

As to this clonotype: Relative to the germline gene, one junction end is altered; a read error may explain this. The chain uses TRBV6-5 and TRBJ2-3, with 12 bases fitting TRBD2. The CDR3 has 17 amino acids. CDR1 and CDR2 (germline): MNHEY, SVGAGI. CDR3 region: CASSNSGLAGLTDTQYF. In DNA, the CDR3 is TGTGCCAGCAGTAACTCTGGACTAGCGGGACTCACAGATACGCAGTATTTT.

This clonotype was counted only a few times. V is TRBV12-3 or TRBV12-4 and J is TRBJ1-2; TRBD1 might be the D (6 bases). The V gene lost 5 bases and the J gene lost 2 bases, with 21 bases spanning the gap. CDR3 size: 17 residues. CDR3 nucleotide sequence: TGTGCCAGCAGTCCCTTAGATCCCCGGACAGTAAACTATGGCTACACCTTC. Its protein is CASSPLDPRTVNYGYTF.

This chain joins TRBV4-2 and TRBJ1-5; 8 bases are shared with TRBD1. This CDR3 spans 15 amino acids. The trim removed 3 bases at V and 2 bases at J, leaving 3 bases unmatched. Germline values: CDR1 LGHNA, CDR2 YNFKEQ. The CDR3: CASSQAGQGNQPQHF. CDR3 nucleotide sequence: TGTGCCAGCAGCCAGGCGGGACAGGGCAATCAGCCCCAGCATTTT.

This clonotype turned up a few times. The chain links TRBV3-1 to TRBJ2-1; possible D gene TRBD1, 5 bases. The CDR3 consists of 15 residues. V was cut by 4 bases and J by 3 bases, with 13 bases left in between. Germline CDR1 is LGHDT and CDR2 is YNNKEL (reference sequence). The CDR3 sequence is CASSLLRTLYNEQFF. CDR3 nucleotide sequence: TGTGCCAGCAGCCTCTTGCGGACACTCTACAATGAGCAGTTCTTC.

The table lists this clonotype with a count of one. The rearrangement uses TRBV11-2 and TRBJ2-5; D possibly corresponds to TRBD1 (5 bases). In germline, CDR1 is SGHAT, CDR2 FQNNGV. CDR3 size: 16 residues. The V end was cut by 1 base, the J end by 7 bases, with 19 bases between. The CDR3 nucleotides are TGTGCCAGCAGCTTAGCCGCAGGGCCTATCGTAGGGACCCAGTACTTC. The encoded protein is CASSLAAGPIVGTQYF. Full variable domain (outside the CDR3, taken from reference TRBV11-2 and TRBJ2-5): EAGVAQSPRYKIIEKRQSVAFWCNPISGHATLYWYQQILGQGPKLLIQFQNNGVVDDSQLPKDRFSAERLKGVDSTLKIQPAKLEDSAVYLCASSLAAGPIVGTQYFGPGTRLLVL.

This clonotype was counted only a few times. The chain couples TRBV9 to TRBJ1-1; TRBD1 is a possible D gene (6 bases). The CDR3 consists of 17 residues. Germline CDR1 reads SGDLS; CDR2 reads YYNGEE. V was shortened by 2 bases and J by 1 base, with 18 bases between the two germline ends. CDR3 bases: TGTGCCAGCAGCGTCTCCCCCGGGACACCGAGGAACACTGAAGCTTTCTTT. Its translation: CASSVSPGTPRNTEAFF.

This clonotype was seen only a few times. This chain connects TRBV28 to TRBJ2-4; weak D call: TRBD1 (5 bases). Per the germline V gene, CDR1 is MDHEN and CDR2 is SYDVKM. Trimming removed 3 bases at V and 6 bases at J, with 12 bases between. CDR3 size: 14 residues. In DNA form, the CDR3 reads TGTGCCAGCAGTTTTGGGGCGTCCGGAAACATTCAGTACTTC. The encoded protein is CASSFGASGNIQYF.

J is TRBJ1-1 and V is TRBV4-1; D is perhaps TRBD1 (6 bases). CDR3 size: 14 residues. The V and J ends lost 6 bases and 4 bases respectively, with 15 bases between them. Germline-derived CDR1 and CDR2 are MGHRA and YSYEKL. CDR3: CASREGEWRTEAFF. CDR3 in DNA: TGCGCCAGCAGGGAGGGGGAGTGGCGCACTGAAGCTTTCTTT.

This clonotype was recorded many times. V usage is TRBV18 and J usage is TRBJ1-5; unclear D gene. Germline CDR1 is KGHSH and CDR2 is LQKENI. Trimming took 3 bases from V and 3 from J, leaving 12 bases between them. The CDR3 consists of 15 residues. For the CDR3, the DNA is TGTGCCAGCTCACCGGGATTATCGAACAATCAGCCCCAGCATTTT. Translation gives CASSPGLSNNQPQHF.

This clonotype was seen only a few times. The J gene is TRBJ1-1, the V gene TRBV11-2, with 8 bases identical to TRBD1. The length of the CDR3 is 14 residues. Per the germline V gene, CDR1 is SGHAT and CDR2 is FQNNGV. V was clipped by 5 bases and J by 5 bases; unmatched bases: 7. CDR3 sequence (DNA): TGTGCCAGCAGCCCATCAGGGGGCCAGACTGAAGCTTTCTTT. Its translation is CASSPSGGQTEAFF.

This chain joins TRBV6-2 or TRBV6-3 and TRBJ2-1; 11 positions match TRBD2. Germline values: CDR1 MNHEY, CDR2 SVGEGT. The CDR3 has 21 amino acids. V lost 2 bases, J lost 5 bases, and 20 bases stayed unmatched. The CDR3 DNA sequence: TGTGCCAGCAGTTACGCGTCCCTAGACCCCCGGCGACTAGCGGGGAACAATGAGCAGTTCTTC. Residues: CASSYASLDPRRLAGNNEQFF.

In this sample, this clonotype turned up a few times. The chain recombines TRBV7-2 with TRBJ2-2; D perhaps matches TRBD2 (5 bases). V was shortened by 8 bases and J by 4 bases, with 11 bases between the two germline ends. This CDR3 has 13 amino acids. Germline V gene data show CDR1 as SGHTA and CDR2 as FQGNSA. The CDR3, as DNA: TGTGCCAGCTCCGAGGGCCGCACCGGGGAGCTGTTTTTT. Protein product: CASSEGRTGELFF. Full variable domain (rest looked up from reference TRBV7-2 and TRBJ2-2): GAGVSQSPSNKVTEKGKDVELRCDPISGHTALYWYRQSLGQGLEFLIYFQGNSAPDKSGLPSDRFSAERTGGSVSTLTIQRTQQEDSAVYLCASSEGRTGELFFGEGSRLTVL.

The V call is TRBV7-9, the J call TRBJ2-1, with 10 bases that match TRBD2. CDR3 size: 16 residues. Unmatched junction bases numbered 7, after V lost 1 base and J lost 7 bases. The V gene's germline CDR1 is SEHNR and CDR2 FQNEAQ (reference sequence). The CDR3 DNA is TGTGCCAGCAGCTTAGGAAGCGGGAGGGCCGGGAATGAGCAGTTCTTC. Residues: CASSLGSGRAGNEQFF.

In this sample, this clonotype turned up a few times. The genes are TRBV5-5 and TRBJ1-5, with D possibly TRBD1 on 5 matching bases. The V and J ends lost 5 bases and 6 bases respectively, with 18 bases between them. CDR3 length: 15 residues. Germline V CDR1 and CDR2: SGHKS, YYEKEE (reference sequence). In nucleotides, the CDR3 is TGTGCCAGCAGTCCGGCCGGGACTAAGGGTCAGCCCCAGCATTTT. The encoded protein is CASSPAGTKGQPQHF.

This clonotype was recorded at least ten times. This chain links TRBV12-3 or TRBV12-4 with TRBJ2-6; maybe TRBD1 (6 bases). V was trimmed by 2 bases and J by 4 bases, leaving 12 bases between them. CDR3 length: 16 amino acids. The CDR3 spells CASSLMGAEGANVLTF. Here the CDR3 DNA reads TGTGCCAGCAGTTTAATGGGGGCAGAAGGGGCCAACGTCCTGACTTTC.